These T cell receptor beta chains were read from a single sample in a study of T cell repertoires in cytomegalovirus infection. These TCRs' antigens remain unknown. TCRdb itself ran the reads through MiXCR, one entry per CDR3 protein. In the table there are hundreds of thousands of distinct CDR3 sequences, almost 30% of which are singletons. The starting material was cultured PBMCs, obtained from culture after CMV antigen stimulation. Every receptor here comes from a human donor in good health (CMV status not recorded). Some clones in this sample may be carry-over from other donors' samples. Each CDR3 is given with its conserved first and last residue. The D gene is left open where the match is weak. Only some rows state a clone size, as once, few, many or a class for expanded clones.

clone size	J gene	D gene	V gene	CDR3 DNA	CDR3 protein
many	TRBJ2-1	NA	TRBV6-5	TGTGCCAGCAGTCCTGGGGGTGAGCAGTTCTTC	CASSPGGEQFF
NA	TRBJ1-6	NA	TRBV6-5	TGTGCCAGCAGATCGGGACAAGACTATAATTCACCCCTCCACTTT	CASRSGQDYNSPLHF
few	TRBJ2-5	NA	TRBV10-3	TGTGCCATCAGTGGCCTGGGGGAAGAGACCCAGTACTTC	CAISGLGEETQYF
few	TRBJ2-2	TRBD2	TRBV2	TGTGCCAGCAGTGAAGTAGGGAGCGGGAAGTTGACCGGGGAGCTGTTTTTT	CASSEVGSGKLTGELFF
NA	TRBJ2-1	TRBD2	TRBV4-1	TGCGCCAGCAGCCAAATCGCCGGGACTAGAGGTAATGAGCAGTTCTTC	CASSQIAGTRGNEQFF
few	TRBJ2-1	NA	TRBV7-2	TGTGCCAGCAGCTTAAGTGCTGTACTAGACAATGAGCAGTTCTTC	CASSLSAVLDNEQFF
few	TRBJ1-4	NA	TRBV6-1	TGTGCCAGCAGTCGAACGTCGTCGGGCTTTGGAGAAAAACTGTTTTTT	CASSRTSSGFGEKLFF
few	TRBJ1-1	TRBD1	TRBV27	TGTGCCAGCAGTTCCTGGACAGGGGGCGGAAACACTGAAGCTTTCTTT	CASSSWTGGGNTEAFF
few	TRBJ2-3	TRBD2	TRBV19	TGTGCCAGTCGGACTAGCGGGAGCCTTATCACAGATACGCAGTATTTT	CASRTSGSLITDTQYF
NA	TRBJ2-4	TRBD2	TRBV7-9	TGTGCCAGCAGCCCCCCATCTGGGGGGGGGGCCAAAAACATTCAGTACTTC	CASSPPSGGGAKNIQYF
NA	TRBJ2-7	NA	TRBV18	TGTGCCAGCTCCCCCGGGACTGCCCCCTACGAGCAGTACTTC	CASSPGTAPYEQYF
NA	TRBJ1-5	NA	TRBV5-1	TGCGCCAGCAGCTTGGAGGGGTTCAATCAGCCCCAGCATTTT	CASSLEGFNQPQHF
few	TRBJ1-6	NA	TRBV18	TGTGCCAGCTCACCCCAGGGGTCTCAAGGTAATTCACCCCTCCACTTT	CASSPQGSQGNSPLHF
few	TRBJ2-5	NA	TRBV7-7	TGTGCCAGCAGCTTAGCATCCGGAATTCAAGAGACCCAGTACTTC	CASSLASGIQETQYF
few	TRBJ1-1	NA	TRBV6-5	TGTGCCAGCAGTTCCCCCCAGGACGGGAACACTGAAGCTTTCTTT	CASSSPQDGNTEAFF
many	TRBJ1-2	NA	TRBV10-2	TGCGCCAGCAGTGACCCCCCCGGGGGGGGTACTAACTATGGCTACACCTTC	CASSDPPGGGTNYGYTF
many	TRBJ2-3	NA	TRBV20-1	TGCAGTGCTGTTGCGGGCACCACAGATACGCAGTATTTT	CSAVAGTTDTQYF
NA	TRBJ1-1	TRBD1	TRBV6-1	TGTGCCAGCAGTCGGGACAGGGAAGGGCTCATGAACACTGAAGCTTTCTTT	CASSRDREGLMNTEAFF
few	TRBJ1-1	NA	TRBV18	TGTGCCAGCTCACCACCGGACGGAGGGTGGAACACTGAAGCTTTCTTT	CASSPPDGGWNTEAFF
NA	TRBJ1-2	NA	TRBV6-2/TRBV6-3	TGTGCCAGCAGTTCTCTCAAAACAGGACCCTATGGCTACACCTTC	CASSSLKTGPYGYTF
few	TRBJ2-1	NA	TRBV11-2	TGTGCCAGCAGCTTAGATCAGGTGGCGGGAACTTTCTTC	CASSLDQVAGTFF
NA	TRBJ1-1	NA	TRBV20-1	TGCAGTGCTAGAGTTCCGGGTGGGGGAAACACTGAAGCTTTCTTT	CSARVPGGGNTEAFF
many	TRBJ1-2	TRBD1	TRBV7-8	TGTGCCAGCAGCCGGGGGGGGGACAGCTATGGCTACACCTTC	CASSRGGDSYGYTF
NA	TRBJ2-5	TRBD1	TRBV5-4	TGTGCCAGCAGCCCCGGACAGGTCTGGGGCCAAGAGACCCAGTACTTC	CASSPGQVWGQETQYF
NA	TRBJ1-2	NA	TRBV6-6	TGTGCCAGCAGGTCCTTGGGTCCCTATGGCTACACCTTC	CASRSLGPYGYTF
NA	TRBJ1-4	TRBD1	TRBV12-3/TRBV12-4	TGTGCCAGCAGGGCGGACAGGGGACCTAATGAAAAACTGTTTTTT	CASRADRGPNEKLFF
NA	TRBJ2-2	TRBD1	TRBV4-1	TGCGCCAGCAGCCACCGGGACAGCCTTAACACCGGGGAGCTGTTTTTT	CASSHRDSLNTGELFF
few	TRBJ1-2	TRBD1	TRBV14	TGTGCCAGCAGCCAAGAACAGGGGCGTAACTATGGCTACACCTTC	CASSQEQGRNYGYTF
NA	TRBJ2-5	NA	TRBV20-1	TGCAGTGCCAGGGGAGGGCGTCGAGAGACCCAGTACTTC	CSARGGRRETQYF
many	TRBJ2-1	TRBD2	TRBV15	TGTGCCACCAGCAGAGATCGGCCTAGCGGGAGTGATGAGCAGTTCTTC	CATSRDRPSGSDEQFF
few	TRBJ1-1	NA	TRBV7-6	TGTGCCAGCAGCTTAAATTTCCCTGAAGCTTTCTTT	CASSLNFPEAFF
many	TRBJ2-3	TRBD2	TRBV7-2	TGTGCCAGCAGCCCAGGACTAGAAACAGATACGCAGTATTTT	CASSPGLETDTQYF
NA	TRBJ2-3	NA	TRBV10-3	TGTGCCATCAGTGATGGAAGGAGAGATACGCAGTATTTT	CAISDGRRDTQYF
NA	TRBJ2-1	NA	TRBV18	TGTGCCAGCTCACCAGGCCTGGGGGAGCAGTTCTTC	CASSPGLGEQFF
many	TRBJ2-7	NA	TRBV14	TGTGCCAGCAGCCAAGTGAGAGGCGGGCCCGCAGCCGACGAGCAGTACTTC	CASSQVRGGPAADEQYF
many	TRBJ2-1	NA	TRBV7-2	TGTGCCAGCAGCTTCGCCCGTGGGCCCAACAGTGAGCAGTTCTTC	CASSFARGPNSEQFF
NA	TRBJ2-1	NA	TRBV4-1	TGCGCCAGCAGCCAAGCGGGACACCGCAATGAGCAGTTCTTC	CASSQAGHRNEQFF
NA	TRBJ2-1	TRBD2	TRBV5-6	TGTGCCAGCAGTCTGCTAGCGGGAGTCGGCAGGTACAATGAGCAGTTCTTC	CASSLLAGVGRYNEQFF